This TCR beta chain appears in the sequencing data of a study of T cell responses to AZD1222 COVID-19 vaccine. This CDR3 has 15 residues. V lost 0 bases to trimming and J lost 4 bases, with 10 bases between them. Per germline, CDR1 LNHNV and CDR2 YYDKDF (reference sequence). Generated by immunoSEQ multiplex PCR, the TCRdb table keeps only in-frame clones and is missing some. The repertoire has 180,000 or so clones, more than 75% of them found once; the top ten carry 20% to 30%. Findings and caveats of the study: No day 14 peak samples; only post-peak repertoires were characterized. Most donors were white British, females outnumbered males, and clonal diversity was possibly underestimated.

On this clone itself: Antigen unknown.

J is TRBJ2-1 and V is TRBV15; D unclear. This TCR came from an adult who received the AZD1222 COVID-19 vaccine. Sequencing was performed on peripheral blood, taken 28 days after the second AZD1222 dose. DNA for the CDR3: TGTGCCACCAGCAGAGATCACGGAACTTACAATGAGCAGTTCTTC. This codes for CATSRDHGTYNEQFF.